Below, one T cell receptor beta chain is given with its context. The data belong to a study of blood T cell repertoires in COVID-19. Germline V gene lookup returns CDR1 MNHEY and CDR2 SMNVEV (reference sequence). The ends lost 2 bases at V and 4 bases at J; junction bases unmatched: 4. The CDR3 totals 15 residues. Here immunoSEQ multiplex PCR was the method, and the copy in TCRdb shows in-frame clones only, minus some. The table has around 120,000 clones, around 79% seen once. The clonotype comes from a man between 70 and 80 years old with active or convalescent COVID-19. The material sequenced was peripheral blood. The rearrangement uses TRBV27 and TRBJ1-2, with TRBD1 identical over 10 bases. The CDR3 DNA sequence: TGTGCCAGCAGTTTAACGGGACAGGGGATCTATGGCTACACCTTC. Residues: CASSLTGQGIYGYTF.